This is a list of T cell receptor beta chains from one sample in a study of T cells after yellow fever vaccination. TCRdb independently ran MiXCR on the 5' RACE reads; one entry per CDR3 protein. The repertoire includes 450,000 to 600,000 distinct CDR3 sequences, approximately 13% of them detected once, and about 14% sits in the top ten. Material: PBMCs, obtained on the day of the yellow fever booster vaccination. Receptor source: a young man who received the YFV17D yellow fever vaccine. Each CDR3 is given with its conserved first and last residue. The D gene is left open where the match is weak. Clone size, where shown, is once, few, many, or a class for clones that have expanded.

d_gene,abundance,j_gene,v_gene,CDR3aa,CDR3nt
TRBD1,.,TRBJ2-7,TRBV7-2,CASSLAATGGYEQYF,TGTGCCAGCAGCTTAGCGGCGACAGGGGGCTACGAGCAGTACTTC
.,.,TRBJ2-5,TRBV29-1,CSVLRAAGTQYF,TGCAGCGTCCTCCGGGCCGCGGGGACCCAGTACTTC
.,.,TRBJ2-5,TRBV29-1,CSVEGSWEETQYF,TGCAGCGTTGAGGGCAGTTGGGAGGAGACCCAGTACTTC
.,few,TRBJ1-1,TRBV7-2,CASSLALEWDTEAFF,TGTGCCAGCAGCTTAGCCCTTGAATGGGACACTGAAGCTTTCTTT
.,.,TRBJ1-3,TRBV11-2,CASSAKGGTLSGNTIYF,TGTGCCAGCAGCGCCAAAGGGGGGACACTCTCTGGAAACACCATATATTTT
TRBD2,.,TRBJ2-7,TRBV12-3/TRBV12-4,CASGAGGLRYEQYF,TGTGCCAGCGGTGCGGGAGGCCTCAGGTACGAGCAGTACTTC
.,.,TRBJ2-1,TRBV7-2,CASRVDRYNEQFF,TGTGCCAGCAGGGTTGACAGGTACAATGAGCAGTTCTTC
.,many,TRBJ1-3,TRBV7-9,CASSSPGTSNGNTIYF,TGTGCCAGCAGTTCTCCGGGAACCAGTAATGGAAACACCATATATTTT
.,few,TRBJ1-4,TRBV11-2,CASSQRLRGFNEKLFF,TGTGCCAGCAGCCAACGACTGCGGGGCTTCAATGAAAAACTGTTTTTT
.,many,TRBJ2-3,TRBV9,CASSVGPVPLYAQNTDTDTQYF,TGTGCCAGCAGCGTAGGCCCTGTGCCTCTTTATGCACAGAATACTGACACAGATACGCAGTATTTT
.,few,TRBJ1-1,TRBV30,CAWSGANTEAFF,TGTGCCTGGAGTGGCGCGAACACTGAAGCTTTCTTT
TRBD2,.,TRBJ2-2,TRBV6-2/TRBV6-3,CASSYPQKEPREGTDTGELFF,TGTGCCAGCAGTTACCCCCAGAAAGAGCCGCGGGAGGGGACGGACACCGGGGAGCTGTTTTTT
TRBD2,.,TRBJ2-1,TRBV3-1,CASSHREVQFF,TGTGCCAGCAGCCATCGGGAGGTGCAGTTCTTC
TRBD2,few,TRBJ2-1,TRBV27,CASSIEGTSGRNEQFF,TGTGCCAGCAGTATCGAAGGGACTAGCGGAAGGAATGAGCAGTTCTTC
.,.,TRBJ1-5,TRBV27,CASRKGYPNQPQHF,TGTGCCAGCAGGAAGGGGTACCCCAATCAGCCCCAGCATTTT
TRBD2,.,TRBJ2-1,TRBV5-1,CASSSTSQGFNNEQFF,TGCGCCAGCAGCTCGACTAGCCAGGGCTTTAACAATGAGCAGTTCTTC
.,.,TRBJ1-3,TRBV7-2,CASSTQSSGNTIYF,TGTGCCAGCAGCACACAGTCGAGTGGAAACACCATATATTTT
TRBD1,few,TRBJ2-7,TRBV6-2/TRBV6-3,CASSSSGTGYEEQYF,TGTGCCAGCAGTTCGTCAGGGACAGGGTATGAAGAGCAGTACTTC
TRBD2,.,TRBJ2-7,TRBV11-1,CASSSELVPLAGGPGWYF,TGTGCCAGCAGCTCCGAACTCGTTCCGCTAGCGGGAGGGCCTGGTTGGTACTTC
TRBD2,.,TRBJ2-3,TRBV7-9,CASATSSSRAQYF,TGTGCCAGTGCGACTAGCAGTTCAAGGGCGCAGTATTTT
.,few,TRBJ2-2,TRBV7-2,CASSLSPAGELFF,TGTGCCAGCAGCTTGAGTCCCGCCGGGGAGCTGTTTTTT
TRBD2,.,TRBJ2-1,TRBV20-1,CSARRVGGTSGYNEQFF,TGCAGTGCTAGAAGGGTCGGAGGGACTAGCGGCTACAATGAGCAGTTCTTC
.,many,TRBJ1-1,TRBV30,CAWSVANRVSEAFF,TGTGCCTGGAGTGTAGCGAACAGGGTTAGTGAAGCTTTCTTT
TRBD2,.,TRBJ2-3,TRBV5-4,CASSLVAGGPVDTQYF,TGTGCCAGCAGCTTAGTAGCGGGAGGGCCGGTGGATACGCAGTATTTT
.,few,TRBJ2-1,TRBV7-2,CASSLGTAGLSEQFF,TGTGCCAGCAGCCTCGGGACGGCGGGGTTGAGTGAGCAGTTCTTC
.,few,TRBJ2-1,TRBV4-3,CASSQGAGDEQFF,TGCGCCAGCAGCCAAGGGGCTGGGGATGAGCAGTTCTTC
.,few,TRBJ2-1,TRBV5-1,CASSSQQGSVGNEQFF,TGCGCCAGCAGCTCCCAACAGGGATCGGTAGGCAATGAGCAGTTCTTC
.,.,TRBJ2-2,TRBV20-1,CSATTQGSNTGELFF,TGCAGTGCCACTACTCAGGGTTCGAACACCGGGGAGCTGTTTTTT
TRBD2,.,TRBJ2-3,TRBV6-1,CASSEAVNAGEVYF,TGTGCCAGCAGTGAAGCGGTTAACGCGGGAGAAGTGTATTTT
TRBD2,.,TRBJ2-3,TRBV15,CATSRRERTDTQYF,TGTGCCACCTCCAGGCGGGAGAGAACAGATACGCAGTATTTT
TRBD1,.,TRBJ2-1,TRBV6-5,CASSPGGRGQFF,TGTGCCAGCAGCCCAGGGGGCCGGGGGCAGTTCTTC
.,.,TRBJ2-1,TRBV20-1,CSASGNNEQFF,TGCAGTGCTAGCGGGAACAATGAGCAGTTCTTC
.,few,TRBJ2-7,TRBV27,CASRTLLRYEQYF,TGTGCCTCCCGGACCCTTCTTAGGTACGAGCAGTACTTC
.,few,TRBJ1-5,TRBV28,CASSSRQEAQPQHF,TGTGCCAGCAGTTCCCGACAGGAGGCCCAGCCCCAGCATTTT
.,few,TRBJ2-1,TRBV6-2/TRBV6-3,CASRKTEQFF,TGTGCCAGCAGAAAGACTGAGCAGTTCTTC
.,many,TRBJ2-3,TRBV7-2,CASSYMQPSTDTQYF,TGTGCCAGCAGTTATATGCAGCCCAGTACAGATACGCAGTATTTT
TRBD2,once,TRBJ2-3,TRBV5-4,CASSPNLAGSPTDTQYF,TGTGCCAGCAGCCCCAACCTAGCGGGAAGCCCGACAGATACGCAGTATTTT
.,few,TRBJ2-3,TRBV6-2/TRBV6-3,CASSRPGTDTQYF,TGTGCCAGCAGCCGCCCGGGCACAGATACGCAGTATTTT
.,.,TRBJ2-2,TRBV29-1,CSSIEGGELFF,TGCAGCTCCATCGAGGGCGGGGAGCTGTTTTTT
TRBD1,.,TRBJ1-2,TRBV7-8,CASSFEGQSPLYTF,TGTGCCAGCAGCTTTGAGGGACAGTCTCCCCTCTACACCTTC
.,.,TRBJ2-7,TRBV6-1,CASTTGPIYEQYF,TGTGCCAGCACCACAGGGCCGATCTACGAGCAGTACTTC
TRBD2,few,TRBJ2-2,TRBV9,CASRGLARTGELFF,TGTGCCAGCAGGGGACTAGCTCGAACCGGGGAGCTGTTTTTT
.,many,TRBJ2-5,TRBV7-9,CATHGADLETQYF,TGTGCCACGCACGGAGCGGACCTAGAGACCCAGTACTTC
TRBD2,.,TRBJ2-1,TRBV20-1,CSARPNSGARYNEQFF,TGCAGTGCTAGACCAAATAGCGGGGCCCGCTACAATGAGCAGTTCTTC
.,.,TRBJ1-5,TRBV20-1,CSARNGDQPQHF,TGCAGTGCTAGAAACGGCGATCAGCCCCAGCATTTT
TRBD1,few,TRBJ2-1,TRBV5-1,CASSLTGQGAIDEQFF,TGCGCCAGCAGCTTAACGGGACAGGGGGCGATAGATGAGCAGTTCTTC
TRBD1,few,TRBJ1-4,TRBV18,CASSPGQYNEKLFF,TGTGCCAGCTCCCCGGGACAGTACAATGAAAAACTGTTTTTT
TRBD2,few,TRBJ2-1,TRBV20-1,CSARPTSGRMYEQFF,TGCAGTGCTAGACCCACTAGCGGGAGAATGTATGAGCAGTTCTTC
TRBD2,.,TRBJ2-7,TRBV7-2,CASSILAGYRWNEQYF,TGTGCCAGCAGCATACTAGCGGGATATAGATGGAACGAGCAGTACTTC
.,few,TRBJ2-3,TRBV20-1,CSAPPPVTDTQYF,TGCAGTGCTCCCCCCCCTGTGACAGATACGCAGTATTTT
TRBD1,many,TRBJ2-5,TRBV6-5,CASSYKTGDQETQYF,TGTGCCAGCAGTTACAAGACAGGGGATCAAGAGACCCAGTACTTC
TRBD2,once,TRBJ2-5,TRBV10-3,CATQSGRALETQYF,TGTGCCACCCAGAGCGGGAGGGCCTTGGAGACCCAGTACTTC
.,few,TRBJ2-5,TRBV7-9,CASGRGQWETQYF,TGTGCCAGCGGACGGGGGCAGTGGGAGACCCAGTACTTC